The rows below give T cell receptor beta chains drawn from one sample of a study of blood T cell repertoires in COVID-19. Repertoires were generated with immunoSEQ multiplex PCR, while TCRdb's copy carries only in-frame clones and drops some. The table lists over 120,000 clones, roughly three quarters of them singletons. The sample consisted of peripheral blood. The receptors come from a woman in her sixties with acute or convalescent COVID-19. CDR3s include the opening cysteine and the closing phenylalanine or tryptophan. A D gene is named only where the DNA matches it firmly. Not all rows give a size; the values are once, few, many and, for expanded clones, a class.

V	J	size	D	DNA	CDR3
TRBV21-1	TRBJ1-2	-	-	TGTGCCAGCAGCAGAGGGACAGAATCTAACTATGGCTACACCTTC	CASSRGTESNYGYTF
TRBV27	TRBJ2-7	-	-	TGTGCCAGCAGTCCGACTATCTACGAGCAGTACTTC	CASSPTIYEQYF
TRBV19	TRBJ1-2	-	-	TGTGCCAGTAGTATAGGGCTGCAGGGCCAGACCTTC	CASSIGLQGQTF
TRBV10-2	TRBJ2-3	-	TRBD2	TGCGCCAGCAGTGAGGCGGGAGGGCCATATACGCAGTATTTT	CASSEAGGPYTQYF
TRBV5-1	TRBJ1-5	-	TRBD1	TGCGCCAGCAGCGAAACAGGGGGCAATCAGCCCCAGCATTTT	CASSETGGNQPQHF
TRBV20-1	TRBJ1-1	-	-	TGCAGTGCTAGACAGGGTAACGAAGCTTTCTTT	CSARQGNEAFF
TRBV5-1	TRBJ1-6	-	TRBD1	TGCGCCAGCAGCTTGGTGGCAGGGGGCGGTAATTCACCCCTCCACTTT	CASSLVAGGGNSPLHF
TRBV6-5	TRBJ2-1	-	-	TGTGCCAGCAGTCCTCGCGCCACCAACTCAAATGAGCAGTTCTTC	CASSPRATNSNEQFF
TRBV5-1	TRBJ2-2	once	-	TGCGCCAGCAGCTTTACGGCCCCCGGAAGCCGACAGCCGAACACCGGGGAGCTGTTTTTT	CASSFTAPGSRQPNTGELFF
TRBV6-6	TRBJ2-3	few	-	TGTGCCAGCAGCATACAGGGAGATACGCAGTATTTT	CASSIQGDTQYF
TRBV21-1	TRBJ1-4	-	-	TGTGCCAGCAGCAATAGGGCAGGGCGCACTAATGAAAAACTGTTTTTT	CASSNRAGRTNEKLFF
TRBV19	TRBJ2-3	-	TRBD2	TGTGCCAGTAGTACGACCGGGACTAGCGGGACGGATACGCAGTATTTT	CASSTTGTSGTDTQYF
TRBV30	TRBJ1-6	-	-	TGTGCCTGCAGAATCGACGTACGGGATTCACCCCTCCACTTT	CACRIDVRDSPLHF
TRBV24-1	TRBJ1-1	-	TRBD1	TGTGCCACCAGTGATCTAACGCTTTCAGGGGGCGGTTCGTGTGAAGCTTTCTTT	CATSDLTLSGGGSCEAFF
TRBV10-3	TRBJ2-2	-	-	TGTGCCATCAGTGGGACAGTGAACACCGGGGAGCTGTTTTTT	CAISGTVNTGELFF
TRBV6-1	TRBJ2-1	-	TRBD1	TGTGCCAGCAGTGACCGACAGGGCCGGACAAATGAGCAGTTCTTC	CASSDRQGRTNEQFF
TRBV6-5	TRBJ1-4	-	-	TGTGCCAGCAGTTTTACAGGGCGCTCAACTAATGAAAAACTGTTTTTT	CASSFTGRSTNEKLFF
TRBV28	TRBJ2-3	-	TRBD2	TGTGCCACAACCGGGACTAGTCGAACAGATACGCAGTATTTT	CATTGTSRTDTQYF
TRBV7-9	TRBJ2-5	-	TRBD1	TGTGCCAGCAGCTTGGAACAGGGGGCGTGGGAGACCCAGTACTTC	CASSLEQGAWETQYF
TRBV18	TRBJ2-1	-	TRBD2	TGTGCCAGCTCACCACAGTCCGGGGGGATGGATGAGCAGTTCTTC	CASSPQSGGMDEQFF
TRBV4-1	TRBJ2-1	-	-	TGCGCCAGCAGCCAAGCTGGCGGGTATGAGCAGTTCTTC	CASSQAGGYEQFF
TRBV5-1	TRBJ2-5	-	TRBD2	TGCGCCAGCAGCTTGGTGTCTAGCGGGATCGGAGAGACCCAGTACTTC	CASSLVSSGIGETQYF
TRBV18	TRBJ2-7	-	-	TGTGCCAGCTCACTTTCCGGGAGTAAGTCCTACGAGCAGTACTTC	CASSLSGSKSYEQYF
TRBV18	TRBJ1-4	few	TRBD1	TGTGCCAGCTCAAGACAGGGAACTAATGAAAAACTGTTTTTT	CASSRQGTNEKLFF
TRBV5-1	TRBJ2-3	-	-	TGCGCCAGCAGTAAGCCTGGGCCCCCCTCCCTAGATACGCAGTATTTT	CASSKPGPPSLDTQYF
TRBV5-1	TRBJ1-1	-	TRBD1	TGCGCCAGCAGCGGGGACAGGGGGCAGAACACTGAAGCTTTCTTT	CASSGDRGQNTEAFF
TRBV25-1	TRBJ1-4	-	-	TGTGCCAGCAGTAAACAGGGTAGCAATGAAAAACTGTTTTTT	CASSKQGSNEKLFF
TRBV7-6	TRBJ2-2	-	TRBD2	TGTGCCAGCAGCAAAAATCGACTAGCGGGGAGCGGGGAGCTGTTTTTT	CASSKNRLAGSGELFF
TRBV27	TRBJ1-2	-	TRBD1	TGTGCCAGCAGCTTTCTCGGGGCCGGGGGACAGAAGCTCTATGGCTACACCTTC	CASSFLGAGGQKLYGYTF
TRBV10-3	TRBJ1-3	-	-	TGTGCCATCAGCCCCGGCGGCACCATATATTTT	CAISPGGTIYF
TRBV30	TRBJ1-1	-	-	TGTGCCTGGAGTGTAGTTAGACAAAGAGATGGGAGTTGGAGTTGGGAAGCTTTCTTT	CAWSVVRQRDGSWSWEAFF
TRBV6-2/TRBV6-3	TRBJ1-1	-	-	TGTGCCAGCAGTTTCAGCCAGGGTCTTCTTGGCACTGAAGCTTTCTTT	CASSFSQGLLGTEAFF
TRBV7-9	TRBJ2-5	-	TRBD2	TGTGCCAGCAGCTTAGGCGTAGCGGGATCACAAGAGACCCAGTACTTC	CASSLGVAGSQETQYF
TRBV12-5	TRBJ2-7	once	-	TGTGCTAGTGGTTTGGTAATAGCCGGCTTGGACGAGCAGTACTTC	CASGLVIAGLDEQYF
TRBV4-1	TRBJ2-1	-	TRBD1	TGCGCCAGCAGCCATATATCGGGACAGGACAATGAGCAGTTCTTC	CASSHISGQDNEQFF